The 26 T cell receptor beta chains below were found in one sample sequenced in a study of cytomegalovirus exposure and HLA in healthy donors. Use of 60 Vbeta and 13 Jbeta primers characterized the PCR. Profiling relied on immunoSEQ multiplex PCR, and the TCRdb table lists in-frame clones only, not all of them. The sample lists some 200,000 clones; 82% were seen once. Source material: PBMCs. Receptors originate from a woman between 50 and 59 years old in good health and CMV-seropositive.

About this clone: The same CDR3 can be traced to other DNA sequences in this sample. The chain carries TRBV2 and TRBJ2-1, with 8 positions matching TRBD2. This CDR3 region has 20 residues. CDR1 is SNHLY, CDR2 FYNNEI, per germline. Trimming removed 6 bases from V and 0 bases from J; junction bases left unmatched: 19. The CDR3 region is CASRAAGGRNRISSYNEQFF. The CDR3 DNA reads TGTGCCAGCAGAGCCGCGGGGGGCAGAAACCGAATAAGCTCCTACAATGAGCAGTTCTTC.

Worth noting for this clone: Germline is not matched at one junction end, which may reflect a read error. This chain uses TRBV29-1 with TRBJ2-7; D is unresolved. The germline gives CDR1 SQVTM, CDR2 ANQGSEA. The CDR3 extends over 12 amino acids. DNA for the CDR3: TGCAGCGTCGAAGGGCTTCACTACGAGCAGTACTTC. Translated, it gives CSVEGLHYEQYF.

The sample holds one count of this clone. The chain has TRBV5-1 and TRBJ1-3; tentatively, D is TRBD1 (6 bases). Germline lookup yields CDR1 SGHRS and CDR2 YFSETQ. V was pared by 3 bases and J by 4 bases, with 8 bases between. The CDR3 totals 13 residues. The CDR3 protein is CASSSDSGNTIYF. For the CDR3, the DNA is TGCGCCAGCAGCTCGGACAGCGGAAACACCATATATTTT.

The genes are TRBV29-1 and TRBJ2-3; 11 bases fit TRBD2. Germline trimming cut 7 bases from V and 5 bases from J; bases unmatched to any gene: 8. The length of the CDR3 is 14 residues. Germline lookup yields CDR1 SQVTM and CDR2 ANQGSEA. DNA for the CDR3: TGCAGCGATGACGGGACTAGCGGAGGAGATACGCAGTATTTT. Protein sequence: CSDDGTSGGDTQYF.

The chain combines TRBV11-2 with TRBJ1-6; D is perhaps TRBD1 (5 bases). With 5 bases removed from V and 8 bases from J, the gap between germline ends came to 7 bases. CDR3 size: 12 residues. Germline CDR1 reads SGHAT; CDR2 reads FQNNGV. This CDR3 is CASSVQDSPLHF. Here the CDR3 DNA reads TGTGCCAGCAGCGTACAGGATTCACCCCTCCACTTT.

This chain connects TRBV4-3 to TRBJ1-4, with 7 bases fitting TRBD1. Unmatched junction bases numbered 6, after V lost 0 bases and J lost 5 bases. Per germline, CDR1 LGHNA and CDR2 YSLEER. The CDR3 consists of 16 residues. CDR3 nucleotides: TGCGCCAGCAGCCAAGAGATAGACAGGGCGAATGAAAAACTGTTTTTT. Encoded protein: CASSQEIDRANEKLFF.

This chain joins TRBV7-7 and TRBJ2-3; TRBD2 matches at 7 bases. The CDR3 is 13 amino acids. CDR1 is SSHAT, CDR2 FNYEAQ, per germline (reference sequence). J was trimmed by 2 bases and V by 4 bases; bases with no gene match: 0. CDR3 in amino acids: CASSWDYTDTQYF. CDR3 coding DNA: TGTGCCAGCAGCTGGGACTACACAGATACGCAGTATTTT. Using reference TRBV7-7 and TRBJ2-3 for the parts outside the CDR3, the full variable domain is GAGVSQSPRYKVTKRGQDVTLRCDPISSHATLYWYQQALGQGPEFLTYFNYEAQPDKSGLPSDRFSAERPEGSISTLTIQRTEQRDSAMYRCASSWDYTDTQYFGPGTRLTVL.

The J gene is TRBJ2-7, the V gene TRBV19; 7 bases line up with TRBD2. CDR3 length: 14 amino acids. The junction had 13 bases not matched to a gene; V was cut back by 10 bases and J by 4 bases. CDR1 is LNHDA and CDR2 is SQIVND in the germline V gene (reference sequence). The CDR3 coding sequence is TGTGCCACCAAGAAGGAGGGAGGGACGTACGAGCAGTACTTC. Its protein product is CATKKEGGTYEQYF.

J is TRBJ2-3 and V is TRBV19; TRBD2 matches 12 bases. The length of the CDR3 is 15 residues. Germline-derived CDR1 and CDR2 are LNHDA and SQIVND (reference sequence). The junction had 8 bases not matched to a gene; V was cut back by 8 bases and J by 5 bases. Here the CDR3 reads CASGKLAGGQDTQYF. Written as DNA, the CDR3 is TGTGCCAGTGGGAAACTAGCGGGGGGCCAAGATACGCAGTATTTT.

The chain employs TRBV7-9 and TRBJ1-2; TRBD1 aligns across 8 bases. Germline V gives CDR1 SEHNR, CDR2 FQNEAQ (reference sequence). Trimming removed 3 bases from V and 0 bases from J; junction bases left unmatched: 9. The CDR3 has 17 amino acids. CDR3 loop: CASSLSGRGPANYGYTF. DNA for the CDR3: TGTGCCAGCAGCTTGTCTGGCAGGGGGCCTGCTAACTATGGCTACACCTTC.

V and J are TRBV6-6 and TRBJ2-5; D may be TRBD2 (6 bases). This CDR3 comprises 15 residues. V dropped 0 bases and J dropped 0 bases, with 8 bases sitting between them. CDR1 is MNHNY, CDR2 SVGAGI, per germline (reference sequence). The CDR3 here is CASSYSRGYQETQYF. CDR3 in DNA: TGTGCCAGCAGTTACTCACGGGGGTACCAAGAGACCCAGTACTTC.

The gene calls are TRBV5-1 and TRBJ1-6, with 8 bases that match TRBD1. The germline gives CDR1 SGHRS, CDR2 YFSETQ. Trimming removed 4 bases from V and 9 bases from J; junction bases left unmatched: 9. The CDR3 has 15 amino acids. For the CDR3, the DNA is TGCGCCAGCAGCCTTTTACAGGGGGTTGGTTCACCCCTCCACTTT. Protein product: CASSLLQGVGSPLHF.

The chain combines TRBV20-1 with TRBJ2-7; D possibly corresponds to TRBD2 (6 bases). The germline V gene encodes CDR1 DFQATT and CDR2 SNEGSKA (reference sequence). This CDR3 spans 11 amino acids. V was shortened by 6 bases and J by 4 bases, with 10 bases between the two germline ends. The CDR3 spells CSAQLAYEQYF. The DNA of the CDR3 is TGCAGTGCCCAACTAGCTTACGAGCAGTACTTC.

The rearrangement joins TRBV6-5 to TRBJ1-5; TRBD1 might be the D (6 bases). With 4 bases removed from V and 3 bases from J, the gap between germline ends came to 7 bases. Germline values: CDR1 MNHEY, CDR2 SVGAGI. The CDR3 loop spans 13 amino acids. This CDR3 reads CASSWDTNQPQHF. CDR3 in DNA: TGTGCCAGCAGTTGGGACACCAATCAGCCCCAGCATTTT.

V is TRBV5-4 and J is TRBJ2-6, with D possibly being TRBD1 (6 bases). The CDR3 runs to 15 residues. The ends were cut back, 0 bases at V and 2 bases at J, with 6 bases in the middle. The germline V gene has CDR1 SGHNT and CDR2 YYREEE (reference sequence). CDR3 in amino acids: CASSLGGPGANVLTF. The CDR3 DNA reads TGTGCCAGCAGCTTGGGGGGGCCTGGGGCCAACGTCCTGACTTTC. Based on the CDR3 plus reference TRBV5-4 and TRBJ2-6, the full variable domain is ETGVTQSPTHLIKTRGQQVTLRCSSQSGHNTVSWYQQALGQGPQFIFQYYREEENGRGNFPPRFSGLQFPNYSSELNVNALELDDSALYLCASSLGGPGANVLTFGAGSRLTVL.

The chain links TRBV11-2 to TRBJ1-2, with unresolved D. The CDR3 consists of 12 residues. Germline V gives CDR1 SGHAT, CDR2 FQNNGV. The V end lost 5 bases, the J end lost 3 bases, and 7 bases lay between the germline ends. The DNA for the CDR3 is TGTGCCAGCAGCGACGGGTACTATGGCTACACCTTC. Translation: CASSDGYYGYTF.

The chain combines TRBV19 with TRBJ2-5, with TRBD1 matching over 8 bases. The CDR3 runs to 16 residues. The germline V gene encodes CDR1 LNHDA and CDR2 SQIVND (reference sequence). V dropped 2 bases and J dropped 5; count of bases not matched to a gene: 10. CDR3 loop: CASSIIWDRNEETQYF. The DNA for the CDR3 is TGTGCCAGTAGTATAATTTGGGACAGGAACGAGGAGACCCAGTACTTC. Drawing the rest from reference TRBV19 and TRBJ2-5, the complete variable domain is DGGITQSPKYLFRKEGQNVTLSCEQNLNHDAMYWYRQDPGQGLRLIYYSQIVNDFQKGDIAEGYSVSREKKESFPLTVTSAQKNPTAFYLCASSIIWDRNEETQYFGPGTRLLVL.

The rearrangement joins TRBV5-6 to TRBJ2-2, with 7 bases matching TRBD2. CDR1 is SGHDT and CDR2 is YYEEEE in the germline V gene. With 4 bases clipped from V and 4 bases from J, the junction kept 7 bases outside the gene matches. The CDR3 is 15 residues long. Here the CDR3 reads CASSPSGRGTGELFF. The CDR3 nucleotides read TGTGCCAGCAGCCCTAGCGGTCGCGGCACCGGGGAGCTGTTTTTT.

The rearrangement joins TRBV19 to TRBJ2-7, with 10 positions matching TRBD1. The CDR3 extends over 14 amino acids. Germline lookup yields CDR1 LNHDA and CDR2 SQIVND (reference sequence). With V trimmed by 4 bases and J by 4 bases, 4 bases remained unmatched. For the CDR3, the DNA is TGTGCCAGTAGTACGACAGGGGGCGAGTACGAGCAGTACTTC. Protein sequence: CASSTTGGEYEQYF. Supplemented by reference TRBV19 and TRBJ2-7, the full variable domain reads DGGITQSPKYLFRKEGQNVTLSCEQNLNHDAMYWYRQDPGQGLRLIYYSQIVNDFQKGDIAEGYSVSREKKESFPLTVTSAQKNPTAFYLCASSTTGGEYEQYFGPGTRLTVT.

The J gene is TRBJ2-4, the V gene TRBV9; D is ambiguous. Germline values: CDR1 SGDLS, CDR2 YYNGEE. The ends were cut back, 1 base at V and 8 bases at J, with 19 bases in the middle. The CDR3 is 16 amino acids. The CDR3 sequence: CASSVKALILIDIQYF. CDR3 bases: TGTGCCAGCAGCGTAAAAGCGTTGATCTTAATTGACATTCAGTACTTC. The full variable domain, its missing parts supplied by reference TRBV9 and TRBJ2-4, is DSGVTQTPKHLITATGQRVTLRCSPRSGDLSVYWYQQSLDQGLQFLIQYYNGEERAKGNILERFSAQQFPDLHSELNLSSLELGDSALYFCASSVKALILIDIQYFGAGTRLSVL.

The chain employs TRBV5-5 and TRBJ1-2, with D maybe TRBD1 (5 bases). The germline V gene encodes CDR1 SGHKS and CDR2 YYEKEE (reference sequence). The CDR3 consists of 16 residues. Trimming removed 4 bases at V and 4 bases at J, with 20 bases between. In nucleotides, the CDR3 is TGTGCCAGCAGCCCCCAAAGGGGCCGTGACAGCTATGGCTACACCTTC. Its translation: CASSPQRGRDSYGYTF.

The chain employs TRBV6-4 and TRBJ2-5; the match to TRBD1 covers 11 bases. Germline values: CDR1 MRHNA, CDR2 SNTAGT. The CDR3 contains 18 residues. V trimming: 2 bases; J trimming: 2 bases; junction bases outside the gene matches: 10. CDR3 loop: CASSDPGTGGFGQETQYF. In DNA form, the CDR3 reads TGTGCCAGCAGTGACCCCGGGACAGGGGGGTTTGGGCAAGAGACCCAGTACTTC.

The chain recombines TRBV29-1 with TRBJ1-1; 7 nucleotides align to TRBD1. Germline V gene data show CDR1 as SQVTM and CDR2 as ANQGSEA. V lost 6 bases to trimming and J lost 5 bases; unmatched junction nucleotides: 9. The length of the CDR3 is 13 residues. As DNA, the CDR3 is TGCAGCGTCCTAGACAGGGTGGGGACTGAAGCTTTCTTT. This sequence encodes CSVLDRVGTEAFF.

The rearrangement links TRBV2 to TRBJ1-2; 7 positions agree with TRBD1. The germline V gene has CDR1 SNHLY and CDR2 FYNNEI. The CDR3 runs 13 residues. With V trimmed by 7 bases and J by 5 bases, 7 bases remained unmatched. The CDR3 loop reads CASKGGSLYGYTF. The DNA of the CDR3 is TGTGCCAGCAAAGGGGGCAGTTTATATGGCTACACCTTC.

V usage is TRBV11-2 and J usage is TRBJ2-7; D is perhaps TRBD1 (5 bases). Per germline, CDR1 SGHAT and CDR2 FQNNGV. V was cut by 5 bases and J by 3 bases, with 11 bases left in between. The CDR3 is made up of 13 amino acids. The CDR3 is CASSLQAIYEQYF. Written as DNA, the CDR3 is TGTGCCAGCAGCCTACAGGCCATCTACGAGCAGTACTTC.

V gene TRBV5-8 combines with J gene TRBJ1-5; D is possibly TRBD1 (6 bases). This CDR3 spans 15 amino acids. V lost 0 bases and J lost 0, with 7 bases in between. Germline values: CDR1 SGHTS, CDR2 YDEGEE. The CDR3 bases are TGTGCCAGCAGCTTGGGACAGGATAGCAATCAGCCCCAGCATTTT. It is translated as CASSLGQDSNQPQHF.